This TCR beta chain was identified in a study of blood T cells in healthy people across ages. The CDR3 consists of 13 residues. After removal of 8 bases from V and 3 bases from J, the junction contained 6 bases not matched to a gene. CDR1 and CDR2 (germline): ENHRY, SYGVKD. A sample-barcoded 5' primer and a J-beta primer mix were used in a second PCR of roughly 6 to 11 cycles. TCRdb re-analysed the 5' RACE reads in MiXCR, keeping a single row per CDR3 protein. The sample shows 1.5 million to 2 million distinct CDR3 sequences, roughly 32% of them seen only once. This chain links TRBV10-3 with TRBJ1-1, with 7 bases matching TRBD1. Sequencing was done on a sample of blood. The TCR comes from a young woman in good health. Here the CDR3 DNA reads TGTGCCATCCGACAGGGATGGGACACTGAAGCTTTCTTT. Protein: CAIRQGWDTEAFF.